The 20 T cell receptor beta chains presented below share a single source sample, sequenced in a study of regulatory T cells in long-lasting Graves disease. The authors built TCR beta libraries using iRepertoire HTBI primers and Arm-PCR of CDR3 regions. TCRdb itself ran the multiplex PCR reads through MiXCR, one entry per CDR3 protein. The top ten hold 20% to 25% of the sample, which has approximately 350,000 distinct CDR3 sequences, 15% to 20% seen once. The time point is: newly diagnosed GD, antithyroid drugs for less than 3 months. TCR sequences were obtained from RNA taken from PBMCs. The same sample was also used in a study of T cells in Graves' hyperthyroidism and ophthalmopathy.

The material sequenced was peripheral blood mononuclear cells (PBMCs), taken at new diagnosis, from a patient treated with antithyroid drugs. These receptor sequences come from a woman younger than 30 with Graves disease.

Ten or more counts support this clonotype. V usage is TRBV18 and J usage is TRBJ1-2; weak D call: TRBD1 (6 bases). The CDR3 has 13 amino acids. In germline, CDR1 is KGHSH, CDR2 LQKENI. V was trimmed by 8 bases and J by 3 bases, leaving 13 bases between them. The CDR3 region is CASSLQGDYGYTF. The CDR3 bases are TGTGCCAGCAGCTTACAGGGAGACTATGGCTACACCTTC.

This chain joins TRBV12-3 or TRBV12-4 and TRBJ2-7; 8 positions agree with TRBD1. Trimming cost V 3 bases and J 3 bases; bases outside gene matches: 7. The CDR3 has 15 amino acids. Here the CDR3 reads CASSFPAGTGYEQYF. In DNA form, the CDR3 reads TGTGCCAGCAGTTTCCCGGCCGGGACAGGCTACGAGCAGTACTTC.

The chain links TRBV10-2 to TRBJ2-5; the match to TRBD2 covers 12 bases. Germline CDR1 and CDR2: WSHSY and SAAADI. V trimming: 10 bases; J trimming: 5 bases; junction bases outside the gene matches: 5. CDR3 size: 13 residues. CDR3 loop: CATLAGGIETQYF. The DNA for the CDR3 is TGCGCCACCCTAGCGGGGGGGATCGAGACCCAGTACTTC.

This CDR3 is CASSFLAGAGYEQYF. The CDR3 bases are TGCGCCAGCAGCTTCTTAGCGGGAGCGGGGTACGAGCAGTACTTC. The rearrangement links TRBV5-1 to TRBJ2-7; 9 bases match TRBD2. Trimming removed 2 bases from V and 4 bases from J; junction bases left unmatched: 7. The germline gives CDR1 SGHRS, CDR2 YFSETQ. This CDR3 comprises 15 residues.

This clonotype was seen at least ten times. The chain combines TRBV5-5 with TRBJ1-1, with 9 bases fitting TRBD1. The CDR3 sequence is 16 residues long. CDR1 is SGHKS, CDR2 YYEKEE, per germline (reference sequence). With V trimmed by 0 bases and J by 1 base, 4 bases remained unmatched. The DNA for the CDR3 is TGTGCCAGCAGCTTGGGGGTGGGACAGGGGAACACTGAAGCTTTCTTT. Translation: CASSLGVGQGNTEAFF.

V is TRBV13 and J is TRBJ1-1, with D uncertain. Trimming removed 4 bases from V and 4 bases from J, with 10 bases in between. This CDR3 contains 13 residues. In germline, CDR1 is PRHDT, CDR2 FYEKMQ (reference sequence). The CDR3 here is CASSSGLSTEAFF. CDR3 in DNA: TGTGCCAGCAGCTCCGGACTGAGCACTGAAGCTTTCTTT.

A note on this clonotype: Given a much more abundant clone one base away, this may be a read error. The genes are TRBV3-1 and TRBJ2-3; 11 nucleotides line up with TRBD2. The germline V gene encodes CDR1 LGHDT and CDR2 YNNKEL (reference sequence). This CDR3 region has 17 residues. With V trimmed by 1 base and J by 4 bases, 7 bases remained unmatched. In nucleotides, the CDR3 is TGTGCCAGCAGCCAAGGGTCTAGCGGGGGGAACTCAGATACGCAGTATTTT. Translated: CASSQGSSGGNSDTQYF.

V and J are TRBV3-1 and TRBJ2-7, with a weak D call TRBD1 (5 bases). CDR1 LGHDT and CDR2 YNNKEL come from the germline V gene (reference sequence). V was clipped by 0 bases and J by 2 bases, with 14 bases between them. The CDR3 is made up of 16 amino acids. This CDR3 reads CASSQEAVGRAYEQYF. CDR3 DNA: TGTGCCAGCAGCCAAGAGGCTGTGGGGCGAGCCTACGAGCAGTACTTC.

The chain combines TRBV28 with TRBJ2-1, with D perhaps TRBD2 (6 bases). CDR1 is MDHEN and CDR2 is SYDVKM in the germline V gene. The CDR3 sequence is 13 residues long. Between the trimmed V and J ends, which lost 4 bases and 5 bases, there was a span of 9 bases. The CDR3 coding sequence is TGTGCCAGCAGTTCCGGGACTCACAATGAGCAGTTCTTC. Translation gives CASSSGTHNEQFF.

The CDR3 sequence is CASSLDRGTGSYGYTF. The CDR3, as DNA: TGTGCCAGCAGCCTAGATCGGGGGACAGGGAGCTATGGCTACACCTTC. The chain joins TRBV7-9 to TRBJ1-2; 9 bases align to TRBD1. This CDR3 spans 16 amino acids. Germline-derived CDR1 and CDR2 are SEHNR and FQNEAQ (reference sequence). Losses at the gene ends were 5 bases for V and 4 bases for J; bases not matched to a gene: 11. Full variable domain (remainder filled in from reference TRBV7-9 and TRBJ1-2): DTGVSQNPRHKITKRGQNVTFRCDPISEHNRLYWYRQTLGQGPEFLTYFQNEAQLEKSRLLSDRFSAERPKGSFSTLEIQRTEQGDSAMYLCASSLDRGTGSYGYTFGSGTRLTVV.

In its sample, this clonotype was seen many times. The chain joins TRBV7-2 to TRBJ2-1; the D is unclear. This CDR3 region has 13 residues. The germline V gene encodes CDR1 SGHTA and CDR2 FQGNSA. V shed 1 base and J shed 4 bases, with 5 bases lying between them. This CDR3 is CASSLVKYNEQFF. The CDR3 coding sequence is TGTGCCAGCAGCTTAGTAAAATACAATGAGCAGTTCTTC.

J is TRBJ2-2 and V is TRBV18, with D hard to call. The V end lost 3 bases, the J end lost 10 bases, and 6 bases lay between the germline ends. The CDR3 sequence is 11 residues long. Germline V gives CDR1 KGHSH, CDR2 LQKENI. CDR3 amino acids: CASSPPVELFF. The CDR3 DNA reads TGTGCCAGCTCACCCCCCGTGGAGCTGTTTTTT.

There are many counts of this clonotype. This sequence joins TRBV28 and TRBJ2-2; TRBD2 is a possible D gene (6 bases). The germline V gene has CDR1 MDHEN and CDR2 SYDVKM. The CDR3 extends over 16 amino acids. V was cut by 2 bases and J by 6 bases, with 16 bases left in between. The CDR3 loop is CASSLMPGGGPGELFF. The CDR3 DNA reads as TGTGCCAGCAGTTTAATGCCCGGCGGAGGGCCCGGGGAGCTGTTTTTT.

This clonotype was seen only once. The rearrangement joins TRBV3-1 to TRBJ1-1; maybe TRBD1 (5 bases). Germline CDR1 is LGHDT and CDR2 is YNNKEL (reference sequence). The V gene lost 4 bases and the J gene lost 3 bases, with 9 bases spanning the gap. This CDR3 spans 13 amino acids. The CDR3 DNA is TGTGCCAGCAGCCTCGCCAGGGACACTGAAGCTTTCTTT. Encoded protein: CASSLARDTEAFF. Filled out from reference TRBV3-1 and TRBJ1-1, the complete variable domain reads DTAVSQTPKYLVTQMGNDKSIKCEQNLGHDTMYWYKQDSKKFLKIMFSYNNKELIINETVPNRFSPKSPDKAHLNLHINSLELGDSAVYFCASSLARDTEAFFGQGTRLTVV.

The gene calls are TRBV11-2 and TRBJ2-1; no definite D call. Germline CDR1 reads SGHAT; CDR2 reads FQNNGV. Trimming took 11 bases from V and 5 from J, leaving 22 bases between them. The CDR3 totals 15 residues. This chain's CDR3 is CAGGSRLSDDNEQFF. The CDR3 region has the DNA TGTGCCGGCGGCTCGAGATTGTCTGATGACAATGAGCAGTTCTTC.

This clonotype showed up many times. The CDR3 DNA follows: TGTGCCAGCAATCTAAGAGGTGCTGAAGCTTTCTTT. It yields the protein CASNLRGAEAFF. J is TRBJ1-1 and V is TRBV28; D gene ambiguous. The CDR3 totals 12 residues. V gave up 7 bases and J gave up 6 bases, with 12 bases separating them. Germline loops: CDR1 MDHEN, CDR2 SYDVKM. Based on the CDR3 plus reference TRBV28 and TRBJ1-1, the full variable domain is DVKVTQSSRYLVKRTGEKVFLECVQDMDHENMFWYRQDPGLGLRLIYFSYDVKMKEKGDIPEGYSVSREKKERFSLILESASTNQTSMYLCASNLRGAEAFFGQGTRLTVV.

This clonotype was seen at least ten times. The chain is built from TRBV2 and TRBJ2-6, with D tentatively TRBD1 (5 bases). Germline lookup yields CDR1 SNHLY and CDR2 FYNNEI. This CDR3 has 13 amino acids. Trimming removed 9 bases from V and 0 bases from J, with 6 bases in between. This chain's CDR3 is CARQASGANVLTF. The DNA of the CDR3 is TGTGCCAGACAGGCCTCTGGGGCCAACGTCCTGACTTTC.

The CDR3 reads CASSQQQGPQETQYF. The DNA for the CDR3 is TGCGCCAGCAGCCAACAACAGGGCCCCCAAGAGACCCAGTACTTC. The chain joins TRBV5-1 to TRBJ2-5; D is possibly TRBD1 (6 bases). Trimming pared 4 bases from V and 1 base from J, leaving 14 bases between. This CDR3 has 15 amino acids. CDR1 and CDR2 from the germline V gene are SGHRS and YFSETQ.

This clonotype appeared many times. The genes are TRBV5-5 and TRBJ2-2; 9 bases align to TRBD1. Germline V gene sequence: CDR1 SGHKS, CDR2 YYEKEE (reference sequence). V lost 4 bases and J lost 7; bases outside the gene matches: 8. The CDR3 loop spans 15 amino acids. CDR3 sequence reads: CASSPYRGHGGELFF. The CDR3, as DNA: TGTGCCAGCAGCCCGTACAGGGGGCACGGCGGGGAGCTGTTTTTT.

This clonotype has ten or more counts. This sequence joins TRBV6-5 and TRBJ2-7; D may be TRBD1 (5 bases). V was trimmed by 0 bases and J by 2 bases, leaving 14 bases between them. The germline V gene encodes CDR1 MNHEY and CDR2 SVGAGI. The CDR3 consists of 16 residues. The CDR3, as DNA: TGTGCCAGCAGTTACTCATCCCGGGCAGGGACCTACGAGCAGTACTTC. This codes for CASSYSSRAGTYEQYF.